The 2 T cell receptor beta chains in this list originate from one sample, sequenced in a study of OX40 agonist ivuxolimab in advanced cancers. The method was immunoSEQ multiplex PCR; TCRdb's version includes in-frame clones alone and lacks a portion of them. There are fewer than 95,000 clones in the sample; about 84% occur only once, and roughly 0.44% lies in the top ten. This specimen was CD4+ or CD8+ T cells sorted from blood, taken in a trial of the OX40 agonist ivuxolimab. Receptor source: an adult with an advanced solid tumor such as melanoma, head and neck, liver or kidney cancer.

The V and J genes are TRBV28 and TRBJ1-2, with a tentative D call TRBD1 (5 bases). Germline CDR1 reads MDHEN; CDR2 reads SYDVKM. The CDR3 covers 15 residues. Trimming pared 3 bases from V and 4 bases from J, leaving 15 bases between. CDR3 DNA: TGTGCCAGCAGTTTGGGCCAGGGAAAGGGCTATGGCTACACCTTC. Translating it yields CASSLGQGKGYGYTF.

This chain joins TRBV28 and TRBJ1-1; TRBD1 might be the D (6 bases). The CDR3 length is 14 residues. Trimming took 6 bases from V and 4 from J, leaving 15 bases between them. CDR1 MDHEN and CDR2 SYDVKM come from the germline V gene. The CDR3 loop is CASRIGGPSTEAFF. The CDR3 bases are TGTGCCAGCAGGATCGGGGGGCCTAGCACTGAAGCTTTCTTT.